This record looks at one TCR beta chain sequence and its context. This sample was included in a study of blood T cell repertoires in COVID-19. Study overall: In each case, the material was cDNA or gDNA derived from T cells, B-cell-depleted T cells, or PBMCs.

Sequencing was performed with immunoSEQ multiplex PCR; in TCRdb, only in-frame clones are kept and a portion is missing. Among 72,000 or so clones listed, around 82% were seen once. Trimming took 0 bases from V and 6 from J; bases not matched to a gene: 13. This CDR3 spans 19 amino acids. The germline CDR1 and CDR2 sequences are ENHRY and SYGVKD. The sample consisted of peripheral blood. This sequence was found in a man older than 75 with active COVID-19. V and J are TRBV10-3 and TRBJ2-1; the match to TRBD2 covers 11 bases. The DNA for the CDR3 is TGTGCCATCAGTGAGTCGACTAGCGGGGCCCTTATAGTGTTCAATGAGCAGTTCTTC. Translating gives CAISESTSGALIVFNEQFF.